The 9 T cell receptor beta chains reported below all come from one sample, sequenced in a study of cytomegalovirus exposure and HLA in healthy donors. PCR primers comprised 60 Vbeta and 13 Jbeta primers. Generated by immunoSEQ multiplex PCR, the TCRdb table keeps only in-frame clones and is missing some. This sample has 30,000 to 50,000 clones, with 68% found just once. Input material: PBMCs. Receptor source: a middle-aged man in good health and CMV-seronegative.

The chain recombines TRBV14 with TRBJ1-1; D ambiguous. V was trimmed by 4 bases and J by 5 bases, leaving 5 bases between them. CDR3 length equals 11 residues. Germline V gene lookup returns CDR1 SGHDN and CDR2 FVKESK. The DNA of the CDR3 is TGTGCCAGCAGCCCCGCGACTGAAGCTTTCTTT. This translates into CASSPATEAFF.

This rearrangement joins TRBV7-9 to TRBJ2-7; D may be TRBD2 (5 bases). The CDR3 totals 13 residues. The V gene's germline CDR1 is SEHNR and CDR2 FQNEAQ (reference sequence). V was pared by 5 bases and J by 5 bases, with 13 bases between. In DNA, the CDR3 is TGTGCCAGCAGCCGGGGAAGCTTCGACGAGCAGTACTTC. Translated: CASSRGSFDEQYF.

The chain employs TRBV6-1 and TRBJ2-7; D not resolved. The CDR3 loop spans 12 amino acids. Germline values: CDR1 MNHNS, CDR2 SASEGT. Trimming cost V 8 bases and J 0 bases, with 8 bases left between them. This CDR3 reads CASLDNSYEQYF. The CDR3 DNA sequence: TGTGCCAGCCTTGACAACTCCTACGAGCAGTACTTC.

This rearrangement joins TRBV29-1 to TRBJ2-7; D may be TRBD2 (6 bases). The CDR3 extends over 12 amino acids. CDR1 is SQVTM and CDR2 is ANQGSEA in the germline V gene. Trimming removed 4 bases at V and 0 bases at J, with 7 bases between. This chain's CDR3 is CSVAGVSYEQYF. The CDR3 bases are TGCAGCGTTGCGGGGGTCTCCTACGAGCAGTACTTC.

This rearrangement joins TRBV6-1 to TRBJ2-7, with a tentative D call TRBD1 (5 bases). Germline V lookup: CDR1 MNHNS, CDR2 SASEGT. This CDR3 spans 12 amino acids. V shed 10 bases and J shed 1 base, with 11 bases lying between them. As DNA, the CDR3 is TGTGCCACTTCAGCAGGGTCCTACGAGCAGTACTTC. This encodes CATSAGSYEQYF.

This sequence joins TRBV9 and TRBJ1-1; D not resolved. Germline V lookup: CDR1 SGDLS, CDR2 YYNGEE. The CDR3 has 13 residues. Trimming took 2 bases from V and 6 from J, leaving 11 bases between them. CDR3 nucleotides: TGTGCCAGCAGCGTTGGAGGGTTCGCTGAAGCTTTCTTT. Its protein is CASSVGGFAEAFF.

J is TRBJ1-2 and V is TRBV30; D unclear. V lost 4 bases and J lost 2, with 11 bases in between. The CDR3 loop spans 13 amino acids. From germline, CDR1 is GTSNPN and CDR2 SVGIG (reference sequence). The CDR3 DNA sequence: TGTGCCTGGATGATGGGGAGGAACTATGGCTACACCTTC. The encoded protein is CAWMMGRNYGYTF.

V usage is TRBV28 and J usage is TRBJ1-2, with D perhaps matching TRBD1 (5 bases). The CDR3 sequence is 13 residues long. The germline gives CDR1 MDHEN, CDR2 SYDVKM. V lost 3 bases and J 8 bases, leaving 13 bases between the germline ends. CDR3 in amino acids: CASSLVRGDGYTF. As DNA, the CDR3 is TGTGCCAGCAGTTTGGTCCGGGGGGACGGCTACACCTTC.

Of note for this clone: This sample includes further DNA sequences coding for the same CDR3. The chain links TRBV2 to TRBJ1-2; a possible D gene is TRBD1 (5 bases). CDR3 length: 11 residues. The V gene lost 6 bases and the J gene lost 5 bases, with 7 bases spanning the gap. Germline lookup yields CDR1 SNHLY and CDR2 FYNNEI. CDR3 loop: CASSQGYGYTF. DNA for the CDR3: TGTGCCAGCAGCCAGGGTTATGGCTACACCTTC.